This TCR beta chain appears in the sequencing data of a study of Graves' ophthalmopathy and Graves' hyperthyroidism. This clonotype was recorded many times. The TCR beta CDR3 regions underwent amplification from RNA transcripts. HTBI-primed first-round RT-PCR preceded second-round multiplex PCR. MiXCR, run by TCRdb on the multiplex PCR reads, gives a single entry per CDR3 protein. The data contain a few hundred thousand distinct CDR3 sequences, 17% of them singletons. Trimming left V 6 bases short and J 10 bases short, with 22 bases between. The germline V gene encodes CDR1 SGHVS and CDR2 FQNEAQ. This CDR3 contains 16 residues. The PBMCs originated from approximately 10 ml of fresh peripheral blood.

The sample consisted of peripheral blood. The sequence derives from an adult woman with stable Graves' hyperthyroidism. The rearrangement links TRBV7-8 to TRBJ1-6; TRBD1 is a possible D gene (6 bases). The CDR3 reads CASSSRTRGAGSPLHF. As DNA, the CDR3 is TGTGCCAGCAGTTCAAGAACGAGGGGGGCAGGATCACCCCTCCACTTT.